This entry lists 22 T cell receptor beta chains sequenced from one sample in a study of glioma-infiltrating T cells. The iRepertoire nested amplicon-rescue multiplex PCR amplified TCR alpha and beta CDR3s from RNA. TCRdb processed the multiplex PCR reads anew with MiXCR; each CDR3 protein has one entry. The repertoire has 300,000 to 450,000 distinct CDR3 sequences, 41% of them found once; the top ten carry about 11%. The source material was glioma tissue, nonneoplastic brain tissue, or PBMCs (not recorded which). These TCRs come from a human donor with low-grade glioma or glioblastoma, undergoing nonglioma brain surgery, or in good health (not recorded which).

In this sample, this clonotype turned up a few times. V gene TRBV7-9 combines with J gene TRBJ2-7; 8 bases are shared with TRBD1. The V segment lost 5 bases and the J segment 0 bases; nucleotides outside the gene matches: 15. Germline CDR1 and CDR2: SEHNR and FQNEAQ (reference sequence). The CDR3 spans 18 residues. In nucleotides, the CDR3 is TGTGCCAGCAGCACTACCGCGGACAGGGAAACGTTCTCCTACGAGCAGTACTTC. Translated, it gives CASSTTADRETFSYEQYF.

The chain is built from TRBV6-6 and TRBJ2-2; no reliable D call. V was clipped by 0 bases and J by 1 base, with 18 bases between them. Germline V gene data show CDR1 as MNHNY and CDR2 as SVGAGI (reference sequence). This CDR3 region has 19 residues. The CDR3 is CASSYSTGRRPRNTGELFF. The CDR3 DNA is TGTGCCAGCAGTTACTCGACTGGCCGCCGGCCCCGGAACACCGGGGAGCTGTTTTTT.

About this clonotype itself: One end of the junction does not line up with germline, which may come from a read error. This chain connects TRBV5-6 to TRBJ2-1; D unclear. This CDR3 region has 12 residues. Germline CDR1 is SGHDT and CDR2 is YYEEEE. The CDR3 sequence: CASTLTSNEQFF. The CDR3 nucleotides are TGTGCCAGCACCTTGACCTCAAATGAGCAGTTCTTC.

As for this clonotype: Just one base apart from a much larger clone, this may be a read error. The chain joins TRBV28 to TRBJ2-7; D might be TRBD2 (6 bases). The length of the CDR3 is 13 residues. Germline values: CDR1 MDHEN, CDR2 SYDVKM. The DNA of the CDR3 is TGTGCCACCTTAATCGGGGGATTGAACGAGCGGTACTTC. It yields the protein CATLIGGLNERYF.

This clonotype was found a few times. The chain uses TRBV7-2 and TRBJ2-7, with TRBD1 identical over 7 bases. Losses at the gene ends were 4 bases for V and 4 bases for J; bases not matched to a gene: 4. The CDR3 is made up of 13 amino acids. Germline CDR1 is SGHTA and CDR2 is FQGNSA. The CDR3, as DNA: TGTGCCAGCAGCTCACTGGGACAGTACGAGCAGTACTTC. Translating it yields CASSSLGQYEQYF.

Details on this clonotype: A much larger clonotype is one base distant, so this may be a read error. The rearrangement uses TRBV20-1 and TRBJ2-3; a weak D match, TRBD1 (5 bases). Germline CDR1 and CDR2: DFQATT and SNEGSKA (reference sequence). The CDR3 sequence is 13 residues long. CDR3 in amino acids: CSQKGDSTDKQYF. The CDR3 bases are TGCAGCCAAAAAGGGGATAGCACAGATAAGCAGTATTTT.

This chain joins TRBV7-2 and TRBJ2-5; 7 bases match TRBD2. CDR1 and CDR2 from the germline V gene are SGHTA and FQGNSA. The CDR3 is made up of 14 amino acids. The V gene end was trimmed by 5 bases and the J gene end by 2 bases; junction bases not matched to a gene: 5. CDR3 protein: CASSETSAQETQYF. The CDR3 nucleotides are TGTGCCAGCAGCGAAACTAGCGCTCAAGAGACCCAGTACTTC.

This clonotype was seen many times. The rearrangement joins TRBV6-1 to TRBJ1-2; D is unclear. The length of the CDR3 is 12 residues. With 1 base removed from V and 6 bases from J, the gap between germline ends came to 6 bases. CDR1 and CDR2 (germline): MNHNS, SASEGT. The DNA for the CDR3 is TGTGCCAGCAGTGAAGGGATCCATGGCTACACCTTC. It is translated as CASSEGIHGYTF.

This clonotype showed up many times. The chain couples TRBV4-1 to TRBJ2-7, with D perhaps TRBD2 (5 bases). Germline V lookup: CDR1 MGHRA, CDR2 YSYEKL. The CDR3 spans 15 residues. Trimming pared 0 bases from V and 3 bases from J, leaving 12 bases between. The DNA for the CDR3 is TGCGCCAGCAGCCAAGATCAGGTAGGAGGCTACGAGCAGTACTTC. Protein: CASSQDQVGGYEQYF.

CDR3 loop: CSATEGHHYEQYF. The CDR3 DNA is TGCAGTGCTACGGAGGGGCATCACTACGAGCAGTACTTC. The rearrangement uses TRBV20-1 and TRBJ2-7, with a possible D match to TRBD2 (6 bases). Germline V gene data show CDR1 as DFQATT and CDR2 as SNEGSKA (reference sequence). The V and J ends lost 4 bases and 3 bases respectively, with 13 bases between them. The CDR3 extends over 13 amino acids.

This clonotype was seen a few times. CDR3 nucleotide sequence: TGTGCCAGCAGTTTAAGCCTCACCTACGAGCAGTACTTC. Residues: CASSLSLTYEQYF. The rearrangement links TRBV6-1 to TRBJ2-7; D gene uncertain. The CDR3 is 13 amino acids. Trimming took 5 bases from V and 2 from J, leaving 10 bases between them. The germline gives CDR1 MNHNS, CDR2 SASEGT.

This clonotype was seen a handful of times. The genes are TRBV4-2 and TRBJ2-5, with D tentatively TRBD2 (6 bases). The CDR3 loop spans 13 amino acids. The germline V gene encodes CDR1 LGHNA and CDR2 YNFKEQ. V was trimmed by 1 base and J by 5 bases, leaving 8 bases between them. In DNA form, the CDR3 reads TGTGCCAGCAGCCAAGGCGGGGATGAGACCCAGTACTTC. Its protein product is CASSQGGDETQYF.

About this clonotype itself: The junction departs from the called germline gene at one end, perhaps through a read error. The chain employs TRBV12-3 or TRBV12-4 and TRBJ2-3; a possible D gene is TRBD1 (5 bases). The CDR3 has 14 residues. Here the CDR3 DNA reads TGTGCCAGCAGTTTCGGAGATACGACAGATACGCGGTATTTT. It is translated as CASSFGDTTDTRYF.

This clonotype was seen more than once but under ten times. In nucleotides, the CDR3 is TGCGCCAGCAGCCAAGATCAGAAAGAGACCCAGTACTTC. Protein sequence: CASSQDQKETQYF. The genes are TRBV4-3 and TRBJ2-5, with unresolved D. The CDR3 is 13 residues long. V was shortened by 0 bases and J by 3 bases, with 5 bases between the two germline ends. The V gene's germline CDR1 is LGHNA and CDR2 YSLEER.

The chain recombines TRBV7-2 with TRBJ1-1, with D unresolved. This CDR3 contains 16 residues. From germline, CDR1 is SGHTA and CDR2 FQGNSA. V gave up 0 bases and J gave up 0 bases, with 11 bases separating them. CDR3 nucleotides: TGTGCCAGCAGCTTAGCGCTAAACCGAATGAACACTGAAGCTTTCTTT. Translation gives CASSLALNRMNTEAFF.

This clonotype was observed a handful of times. The chain uses TRBV20-1 and TRBJ2-5; perhaps TRBD2 as D (6 bases). The germline V gene encodes CDR1 DFQATT and CDR2 SNEGSKA (reference sequence). The CDR3 is 15 residues long. V was cut by 0 bases and J by 2 bases, with 13 bases left in between. The CDR3 DNA follows: TGCAGTGCTAGAGATCCGAGGAGGGATCAAGAGACCCAGTACTTC. The encoded protein is CSARDPRRDQETQYF.

This clonotype was observed many times. CDR3 sequence: CASSPDRVSETQYF. The CDR3 coding sequence is TGTGCCAGCAGCCCGGACAGGGTTTCGGAGACCCAGTACTTC. The chain has TRBV6-1 and TRBJ2-5, with 8 bases matching TRBD1. V lost 6 bases, J lost 5 bases, and 8 bases stayed unmatched. Germline V gene data show CDR1 as MNHNS and CDR2 as SASEGT. The CDR3 is made up of 14 amino acids.

Only a few counts were recorded for this clonotype. The chain employs TRBV4-1 and TRBJ2-7; a weak D match, TRBD1 (5 bases). The CDR3 loop spans 16 amino acids. Trimming removed 0 bases from V and 4 bases from J, with 16 bases in between. Germline values: CDR1 MGHRA, CDR2 YSYEKL. The CDR3 region is CASSQERTLHGYEQYF. CDR3 nucleotides: TGCGCCAGCAGCCAAGAGCGGACACTCCATGGGTACGAGCAGTACTTC.

A remark on this clonotype: A clone one base away is much larger, so this may be a read error. Because the CDR3 is missing its conserved closing phenylalanine or tryptophan, this is likely a read error. This rearrangement joins TRBV20-1 to TRBJ2-7; D call uncertain. The V end was cut by 1 base, the J end by 2 bases, with 6 bases between. Germline V CDR1 and CDR2: DFQATT, SNEGSKA (reference sequence). This CDR3 is built from 12 residues. The CDR3, as DNA: TGCAGTGCTAGAGTCGTTACCTACGAGCAGTACTAC. Protein sequence: CSARVVTYEQYY.

For this clonotype: One junction end disagrees with the germline gene, perhaps due to a read error. The chain joins TRBV6-1 to TRBJ2-7, with D possibly called TRBD1 or TRBD2 (5 bases each). There are 17 residues in the CDR3. CDR1 and CDR2 from the germline V gene are MNHNS and SASEGT. DNA of the CDR3: TGTGCCAGCATTGAATTTGCAACCGGGACGGACCCCTACGAGCAGTACTTC. Amino acids: CASIEFATGTDPYEQYF.

Ten or more counts support this clonotype. The rearrangement links TRBV5-4 to TRBJ2-1, with 13 bases identical to TRBD2. CDR3 size: 16 residues. The V and J ends lost 5 bases and 7 bases, in that order; junction bases with no gene match: 9. Germline V gene data show CDR1 as SGHNT and CDR2 as YYREEE (reference sequence). The CDR3 sequence: CASSRGLAGSGNEQFF. CDR3 DNA: TGTGCCAGCAGTCGGGGACTAGCGGGGTCGGGGAATGAGCAGTTCTTC.

The chain combines TRBV2 with TRBJ1-5; D is unresolved. This CDR3 has 14 amino acids. The ends were cut back, 2 bases at V and 2 bases at J, with 7 bases in the middle. CDR1 SNHLY and CDR2 FYNNEI come from the germline V gene. The CDR3 loop reads CASSERTRNQPQHF. The DNA of the CDR3 is TGTGCCAGCAGTGAACGGACGCGCAATCAGCCCCAGCATTTT.